This TCR beta chain is drawn from a study of CD8 T cells in Susac syndrome. Whole-study context: Active disease was present in over 5 of the sequenced Susac syndrome patients, whereas roughly 8 of them were in remission.

RNA amounts of about 0.5 to 1 ug underwent reverse transcription with random hexamers. The TCR beta CDR3 was amplified by immunoSEQ multiplex PCR across 54 Vbeta, 13 Jbeta. MiXCR, run by TCRdb on the immunoSEQ multiplex PCR reads, gives a single entry per CDR3 protein. The data hold about 210,000 distinct CDR3 sequences, with 94% observed a single time. The study sequenced TCR beta in blood CD8+ and CD4+ T cells. CDR1 and CDR2 (germline): GTSNPN, SVGIG (reference sequence). CDR3 length: 11 amino acids. The sequenced material came from CD4+ T cells from PBMCs. The receptor's source is a human donor with Susac syndrome. V and J are TRBV30 and TRBJ2-5; D remains ambiguous. CDR3 in DNA: TGTGCTCTCGCAGGTCAAGAGACCCAGTACTTC. Amino acids: CALAGQETQYF.